This entry features one T cell receptor beta chain sequence. One end of the junction fails to match germline, which may point to a read error. Different DNA sequences within this sample yield the same CDR3. The germline V gene encodes CDR1 SEHNR and CDR2 FQNEAQ (reference sequence). The CDR3 is 12 amino acids. Produced via immunoSEQ multiplex PCR; TCRdb's table is partial and in-frame only. The repertoire holds some 2,500,000 clones, 85% to 95% seen once, with 0.37% in the top ten. This sample is drawn from a study of shared clonotypes between healthy human individuals. Splitting the CD4+ cells yielded a CD45RA+ naive subset and a CD45RA-negative memory subset.

The V call is TRBV7-9, the J call TRBJ1-2; D not certain. The receptor's source is a man aged 18 to 30 in good health. Some clones in this sample may be carry-over from other donors' samples. Sequencing used naive CD4+ T cells from PBMCs. Noted subset: CD45RA+ positively selected. The CDR3 nucleotides are TGTGCCAGTAGCTTACCGGGTTATGGCTACACCTTC. It translates to CASSLPGYGYTF.